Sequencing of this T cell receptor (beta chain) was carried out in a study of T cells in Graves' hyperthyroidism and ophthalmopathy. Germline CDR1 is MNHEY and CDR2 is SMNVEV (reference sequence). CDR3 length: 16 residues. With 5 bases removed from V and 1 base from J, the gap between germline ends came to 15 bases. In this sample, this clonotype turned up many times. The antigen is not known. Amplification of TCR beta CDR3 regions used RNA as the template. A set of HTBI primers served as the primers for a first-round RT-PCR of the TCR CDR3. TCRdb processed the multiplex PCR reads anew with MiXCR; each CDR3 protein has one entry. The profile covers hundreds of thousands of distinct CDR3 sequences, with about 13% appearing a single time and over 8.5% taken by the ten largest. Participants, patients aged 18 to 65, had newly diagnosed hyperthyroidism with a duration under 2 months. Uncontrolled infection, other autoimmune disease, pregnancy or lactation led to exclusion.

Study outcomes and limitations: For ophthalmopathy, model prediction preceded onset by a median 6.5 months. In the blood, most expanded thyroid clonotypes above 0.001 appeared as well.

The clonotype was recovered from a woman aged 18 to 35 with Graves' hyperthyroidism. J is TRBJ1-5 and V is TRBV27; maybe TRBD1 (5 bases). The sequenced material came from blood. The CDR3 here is CASSPQWGSSNQPQHF. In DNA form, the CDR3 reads TGTGCCAGCAGTCCCCAGTGGGGGAGCAGCAATCAGCCCCAGCATTTT.